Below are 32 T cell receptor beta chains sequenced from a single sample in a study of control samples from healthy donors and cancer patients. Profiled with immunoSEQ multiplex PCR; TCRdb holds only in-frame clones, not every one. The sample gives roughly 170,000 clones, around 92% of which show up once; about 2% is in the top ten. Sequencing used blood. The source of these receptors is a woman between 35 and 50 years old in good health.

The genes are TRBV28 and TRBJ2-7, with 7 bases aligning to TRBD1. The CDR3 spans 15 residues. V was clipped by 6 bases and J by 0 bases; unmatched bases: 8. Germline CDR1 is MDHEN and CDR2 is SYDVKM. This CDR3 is CASRQEGAVSYEQYF. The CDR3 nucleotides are TGTGCCAGCAGACAAGAGGGGGCCGTCTCCTACGAGCAGTACTTC.

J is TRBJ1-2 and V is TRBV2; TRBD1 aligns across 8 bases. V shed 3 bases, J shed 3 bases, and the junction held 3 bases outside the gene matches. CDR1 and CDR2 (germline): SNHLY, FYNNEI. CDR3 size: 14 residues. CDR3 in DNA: TGTGCCAGCAGTGAGACAGGGGTTGACTATGGCTACACCTTC. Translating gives CASSETGVDYGYTF.

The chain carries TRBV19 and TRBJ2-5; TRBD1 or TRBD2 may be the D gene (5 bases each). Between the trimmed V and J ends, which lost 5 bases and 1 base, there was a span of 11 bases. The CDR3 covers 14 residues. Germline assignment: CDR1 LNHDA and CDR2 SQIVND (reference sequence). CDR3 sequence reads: CASSPRGLQETQYF. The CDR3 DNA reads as TGTGCCAGTAGTCCCCGGGGCCTCCAAGAGACCCAGTACTTC.

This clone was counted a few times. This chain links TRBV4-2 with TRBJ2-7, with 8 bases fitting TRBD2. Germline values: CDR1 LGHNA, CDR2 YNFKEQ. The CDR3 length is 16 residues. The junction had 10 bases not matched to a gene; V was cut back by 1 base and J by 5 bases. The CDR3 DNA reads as TGTGCCAGCAGCCAAGGAGCGGGGGTCAGGTCCGACGAGCAGTACTTC. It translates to CASSQGAGVRSDEQYF.

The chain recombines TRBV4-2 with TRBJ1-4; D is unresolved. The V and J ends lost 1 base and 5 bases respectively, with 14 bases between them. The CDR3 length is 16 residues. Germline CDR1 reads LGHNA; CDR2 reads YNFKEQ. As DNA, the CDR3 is TGTGCCAGCAGCCAAGTGTCGGGTCGGAAAAATGAAAAACTGTTTTTT. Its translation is CASSQVSGRKNEKLFF.

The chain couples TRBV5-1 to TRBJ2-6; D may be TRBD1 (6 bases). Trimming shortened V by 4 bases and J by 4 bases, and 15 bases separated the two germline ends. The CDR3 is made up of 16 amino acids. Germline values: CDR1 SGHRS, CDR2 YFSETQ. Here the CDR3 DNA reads TGCGCCAGCAGCGCCCCGACAGGTACCGGGGCCAACGTCCTGACTTTC. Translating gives CASSAPTGTGANVLTF.

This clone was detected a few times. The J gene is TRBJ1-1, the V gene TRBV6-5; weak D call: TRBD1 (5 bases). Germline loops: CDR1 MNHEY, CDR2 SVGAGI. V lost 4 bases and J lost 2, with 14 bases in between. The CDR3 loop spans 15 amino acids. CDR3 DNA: TGTGCCAGCAGTTTCAACAGGCTACTTAACACTGAAGCTTTCTTT. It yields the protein CASSFNRLLNTEAFF.

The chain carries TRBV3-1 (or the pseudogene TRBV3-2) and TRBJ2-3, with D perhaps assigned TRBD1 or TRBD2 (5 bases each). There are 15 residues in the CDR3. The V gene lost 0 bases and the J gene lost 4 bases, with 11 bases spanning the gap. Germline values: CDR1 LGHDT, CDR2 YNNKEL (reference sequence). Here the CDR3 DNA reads TGTGCCAGCAGCCAAGATTCGGGGACCCCAGATACGCAGTATTTT. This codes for CASSQDSGTPDTQYF.

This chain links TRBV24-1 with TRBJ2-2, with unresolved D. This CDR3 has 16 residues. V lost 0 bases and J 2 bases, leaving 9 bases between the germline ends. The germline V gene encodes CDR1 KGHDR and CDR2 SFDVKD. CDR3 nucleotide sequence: TGTGCCACCAGTGATTTGGGGAAGGGAAACACCGGGGAGCTGTTTTTT. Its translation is CATSDLGKGNTGELFF.

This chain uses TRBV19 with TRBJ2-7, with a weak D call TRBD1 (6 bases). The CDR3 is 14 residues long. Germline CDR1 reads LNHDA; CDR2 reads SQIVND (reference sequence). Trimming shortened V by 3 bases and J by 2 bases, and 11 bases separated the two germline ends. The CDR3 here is CASSMFRDTYEQYF. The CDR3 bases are TGTGCCAGTAGTATGTTTCGGGACACCTACGAGCAGTACTTC.

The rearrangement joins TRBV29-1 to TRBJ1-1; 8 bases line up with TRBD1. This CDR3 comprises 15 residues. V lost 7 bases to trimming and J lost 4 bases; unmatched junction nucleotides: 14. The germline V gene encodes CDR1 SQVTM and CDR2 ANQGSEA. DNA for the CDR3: TGCAGCGCCCACGGGGCAGGGGGCTGGGGCACTGAAGCTTTCTTT. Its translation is CSAHGAGGWGTEAFF. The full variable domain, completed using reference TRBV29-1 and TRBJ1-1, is SAVISQKPSRDICQRGTSLTIQCQVDSQVTMMFWYRQQPGQSLTLIATANQGSEATYESGFVIDKFPISRPNLTFSTLTVSNMSPEDSSIYLCSAHGAGGWGTEAFFGQGTRLTVV.

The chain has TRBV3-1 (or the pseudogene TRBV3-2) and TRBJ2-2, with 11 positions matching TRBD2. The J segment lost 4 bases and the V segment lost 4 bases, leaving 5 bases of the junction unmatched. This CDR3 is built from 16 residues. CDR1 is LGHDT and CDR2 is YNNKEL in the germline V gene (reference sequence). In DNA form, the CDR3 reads TGTGCCAGCAGCCGGAGGACTAGCGGGTTCACCGGGGAGCTGTTTTTT. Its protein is CASSRRTSGFTGELFF.

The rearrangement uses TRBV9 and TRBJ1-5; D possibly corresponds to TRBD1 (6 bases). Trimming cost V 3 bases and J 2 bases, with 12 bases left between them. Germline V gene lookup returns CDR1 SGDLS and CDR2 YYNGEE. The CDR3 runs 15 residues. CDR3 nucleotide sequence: TGTGCCAGCAGCGGCACAGGGCGCGGCAATCAGCCCCAGCATTTT. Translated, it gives CASSGTGRGNQPQHF.

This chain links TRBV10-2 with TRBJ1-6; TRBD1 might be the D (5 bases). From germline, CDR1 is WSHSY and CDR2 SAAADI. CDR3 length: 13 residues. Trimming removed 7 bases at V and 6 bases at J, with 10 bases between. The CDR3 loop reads CASIDSLNSPLHF. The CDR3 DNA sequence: TGCGCCAGCATTGACAGCCTTAATTCACCCCTCCACTTT.

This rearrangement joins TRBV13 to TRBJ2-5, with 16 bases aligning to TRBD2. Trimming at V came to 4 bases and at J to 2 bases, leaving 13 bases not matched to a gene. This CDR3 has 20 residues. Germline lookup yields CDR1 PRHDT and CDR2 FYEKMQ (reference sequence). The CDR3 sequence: CASSSGLGLAGGLSQETQYF. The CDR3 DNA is TGTGCCAGCAGCTCCGGCCTGGGACTAGCGGGGGGGCTGTCTCAAGAGACCCAGTACTTC.

The CDR3 reads CASSPAGQGMAPLHF. CDR3 DNA sequence: TGTGCCAGCTCACCAGCGGGACAGGGAATGGCACCCCTCCACTTT. The gene calls are TRBV18 and TRBJ1-6; 9 bases are a match to TRBD1. The CDR3 length is 15 residues. J gave up 11 bases and V 2 bases, and 7 bases lay outside the gene matches. Germline V gene data show CDR1 as KGHSH and CDR2 as LQKENI.

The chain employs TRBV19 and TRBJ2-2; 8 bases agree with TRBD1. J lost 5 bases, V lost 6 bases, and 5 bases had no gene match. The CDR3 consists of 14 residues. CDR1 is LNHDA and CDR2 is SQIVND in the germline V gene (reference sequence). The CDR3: CASRRTGQTGELFF. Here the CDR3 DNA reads TGTGCCAGTAGAAGGACAGGGCAGACCGGGGAGCTGTTTTTT.

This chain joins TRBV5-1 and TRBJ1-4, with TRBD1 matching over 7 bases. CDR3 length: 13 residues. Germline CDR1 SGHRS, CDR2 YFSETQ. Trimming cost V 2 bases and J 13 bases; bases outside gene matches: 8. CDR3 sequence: CASSLGPDRRLFF. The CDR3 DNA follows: TGCGCCAGCAGCTTAGGGCCGGACAGGAGACTGTTTTTT.

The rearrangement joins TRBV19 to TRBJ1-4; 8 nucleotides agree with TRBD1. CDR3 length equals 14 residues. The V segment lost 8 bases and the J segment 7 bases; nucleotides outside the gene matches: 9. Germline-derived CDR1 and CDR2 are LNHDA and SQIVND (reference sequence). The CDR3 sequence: CASCHTGGGEKLFF. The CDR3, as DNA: TGTGCCAGTTGTCATACAGGGGGAGGTGAAAAACTGTTTTTT.

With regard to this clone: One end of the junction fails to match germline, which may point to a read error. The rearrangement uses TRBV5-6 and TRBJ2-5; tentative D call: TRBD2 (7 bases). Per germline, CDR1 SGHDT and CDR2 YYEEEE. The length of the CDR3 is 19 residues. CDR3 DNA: TGTGCCCGCAGCTTGGGGGGGCGTCGGGGCGAGGGGTACCAAGAGACCCAGTACTTC. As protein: CARSLGGRRGEGYQETQYF.

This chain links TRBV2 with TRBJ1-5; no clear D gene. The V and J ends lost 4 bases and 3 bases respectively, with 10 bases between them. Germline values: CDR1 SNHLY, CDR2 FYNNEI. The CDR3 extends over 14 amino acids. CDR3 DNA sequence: TGTGCCAGCAGTGTCATGACGGACAATCAGCCCCAGCATTTT. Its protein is CASSVMTDNQPQHF.

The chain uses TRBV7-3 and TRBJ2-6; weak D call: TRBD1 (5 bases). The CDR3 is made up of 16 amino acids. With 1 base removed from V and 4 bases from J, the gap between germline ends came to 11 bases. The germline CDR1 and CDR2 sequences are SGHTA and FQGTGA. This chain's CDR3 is CASSLKGGAGANVLTF. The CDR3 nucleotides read TGTGCCAGCAGCTTAAAGGGTGGGGCCGGGGCCAACGTCCTGACTTTC.

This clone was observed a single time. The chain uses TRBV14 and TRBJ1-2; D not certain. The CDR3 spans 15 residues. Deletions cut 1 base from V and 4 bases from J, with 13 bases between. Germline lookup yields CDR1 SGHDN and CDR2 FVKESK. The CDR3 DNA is TGTGCCAGCAGCCAAGTTGGCGCCGGCCCCTATGGCTACACCTTC. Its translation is CASSQVGAGPYGYTF.

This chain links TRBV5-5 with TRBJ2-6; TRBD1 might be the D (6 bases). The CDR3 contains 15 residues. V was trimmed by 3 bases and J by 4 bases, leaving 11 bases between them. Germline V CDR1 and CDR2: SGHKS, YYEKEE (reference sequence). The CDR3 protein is CASSWDNSGANVLTF. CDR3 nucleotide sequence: TGTGCCAGCAGCTGGGACAATTCGGGGGCCAACGTCCTGACTTTC.

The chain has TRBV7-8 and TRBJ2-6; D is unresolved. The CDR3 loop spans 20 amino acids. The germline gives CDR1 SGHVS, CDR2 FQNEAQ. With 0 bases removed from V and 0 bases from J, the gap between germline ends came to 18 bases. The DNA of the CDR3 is TGTGCCAGCAGCTTAGCGGAACTCAGGTCCCCGAGCTCTGGGGCCAACGTCCTGACTTTC. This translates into CASSLAELRSPSSGANVLTF.

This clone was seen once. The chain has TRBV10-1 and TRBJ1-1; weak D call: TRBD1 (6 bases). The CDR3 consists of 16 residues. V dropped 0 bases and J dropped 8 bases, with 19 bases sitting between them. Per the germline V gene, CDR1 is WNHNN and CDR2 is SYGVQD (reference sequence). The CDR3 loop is CASSESPRTALQEAFF. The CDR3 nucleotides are TGCGCCAGCAGTGAGTCGCCGCGGACAGCGCTCCAGGAAGCTTTCTTT.

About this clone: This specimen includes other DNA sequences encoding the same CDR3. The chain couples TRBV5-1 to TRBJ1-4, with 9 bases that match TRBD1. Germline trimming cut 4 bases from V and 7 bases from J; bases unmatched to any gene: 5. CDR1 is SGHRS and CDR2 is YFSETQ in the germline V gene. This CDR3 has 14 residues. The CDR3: CASSLGQGGEKLFF. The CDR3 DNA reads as TGCGCCAGCAGCCTGGGACAGGGCGGTGAAAAACTGTTTTTT.

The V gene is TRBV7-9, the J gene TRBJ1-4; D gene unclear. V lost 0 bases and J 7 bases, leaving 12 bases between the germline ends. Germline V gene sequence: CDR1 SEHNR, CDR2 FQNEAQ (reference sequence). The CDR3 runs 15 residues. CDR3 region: CASSLASGLGEKLFF. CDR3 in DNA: TGTGCCAGCAGCTTAGCGTCGGGTCTGGGTGAAAAACTGTTTTTT.

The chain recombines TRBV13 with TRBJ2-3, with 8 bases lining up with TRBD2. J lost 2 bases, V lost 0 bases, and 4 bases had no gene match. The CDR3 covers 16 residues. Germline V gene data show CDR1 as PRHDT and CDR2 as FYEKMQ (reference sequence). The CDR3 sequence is CASSLGTGGITDTQYF. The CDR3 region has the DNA TGTGCCAGCAGCTTAGGTACGGGGGGGATCACAGATACGCAGTATTTT.

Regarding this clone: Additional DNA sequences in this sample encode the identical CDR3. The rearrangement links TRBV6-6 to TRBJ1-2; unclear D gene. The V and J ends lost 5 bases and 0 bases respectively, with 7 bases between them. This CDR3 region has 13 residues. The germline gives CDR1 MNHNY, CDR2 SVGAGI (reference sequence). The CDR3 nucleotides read TGTGCCAGCAGTCTCGATCCTAACTATGGCTACACCTTC. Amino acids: CASSLDPNYGYTF.

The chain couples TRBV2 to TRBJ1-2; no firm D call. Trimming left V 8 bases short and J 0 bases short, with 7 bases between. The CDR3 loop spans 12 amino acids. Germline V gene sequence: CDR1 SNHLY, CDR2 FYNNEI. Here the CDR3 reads CASAGTNYGYTF. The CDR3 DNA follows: TGTGCCAGCGCTGGGACTAACTATGGCTACACCTTC.

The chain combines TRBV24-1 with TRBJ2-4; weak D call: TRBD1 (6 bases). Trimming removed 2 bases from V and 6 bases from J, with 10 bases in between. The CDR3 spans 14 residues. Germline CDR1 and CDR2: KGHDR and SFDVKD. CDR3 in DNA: TGTGCCACCAGTGATTCGGGACATCCAAACATTCAGTACTTC. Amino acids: CATSDSGHPNIQYF.